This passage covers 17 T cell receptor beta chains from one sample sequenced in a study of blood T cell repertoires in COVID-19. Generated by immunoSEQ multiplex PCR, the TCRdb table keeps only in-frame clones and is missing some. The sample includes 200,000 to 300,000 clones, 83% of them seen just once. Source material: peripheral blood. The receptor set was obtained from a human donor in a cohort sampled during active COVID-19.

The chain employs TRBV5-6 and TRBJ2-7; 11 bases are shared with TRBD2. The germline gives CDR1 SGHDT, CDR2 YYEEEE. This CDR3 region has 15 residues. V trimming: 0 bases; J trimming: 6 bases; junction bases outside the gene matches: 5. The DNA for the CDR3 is TGTGCCAGCAGCTTGGGGCTAGCGGGAGGACCCGAGCAGTACTTC. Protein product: CASSLGLAGGPEQYF.

CDR3 protein: CASTPVGQGYGYTF. The CDR3 nucleotides are TGTGCCAGCACCCCAGTAGGGCAGGGCTATGGCTACACCTTC. The rearrangement links TRBV6-5 to TRBJ1-2; the D gene is possibly TRBD1 (5 bases). Trimming stripped 7 bases from V and 4 bases from J, with 16 bases between. The CDR3 length is 14 residues. Germline CDR1 is MNHEY and CDR2 is SVGAGI.

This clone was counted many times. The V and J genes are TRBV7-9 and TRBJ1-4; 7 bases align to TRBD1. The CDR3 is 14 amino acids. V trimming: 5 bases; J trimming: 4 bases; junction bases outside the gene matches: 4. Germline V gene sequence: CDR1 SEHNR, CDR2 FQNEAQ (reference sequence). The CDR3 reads CASSVDRDNEKLFF. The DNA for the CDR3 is TGTGCCAGCAGCGTCGACAGGGATAATGAAAAACTGTTTTTT.

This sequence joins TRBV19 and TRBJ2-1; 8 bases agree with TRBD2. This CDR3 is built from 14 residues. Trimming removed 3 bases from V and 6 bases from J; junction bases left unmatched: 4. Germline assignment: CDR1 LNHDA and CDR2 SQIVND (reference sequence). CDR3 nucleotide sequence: TGTGCCAGTAGTATGAGGCGGGAGGTCAATGAGCAGTTCTTC. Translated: CASSMRREVNEQFF.

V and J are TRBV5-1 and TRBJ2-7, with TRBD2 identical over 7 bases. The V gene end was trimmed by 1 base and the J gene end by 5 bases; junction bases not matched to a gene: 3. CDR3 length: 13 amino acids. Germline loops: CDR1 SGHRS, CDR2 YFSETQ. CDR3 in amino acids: CASSLMGGNEQYF. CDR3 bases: TGCGCCAGCAGCTTGATGGGAGGGAACGAGCAGTACTTC.

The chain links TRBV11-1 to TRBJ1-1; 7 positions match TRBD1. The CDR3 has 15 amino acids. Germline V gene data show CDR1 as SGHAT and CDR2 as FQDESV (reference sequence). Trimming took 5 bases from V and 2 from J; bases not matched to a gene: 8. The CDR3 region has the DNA TGTGCCAGCAGCGTTCAGACAGGGACTAACACTGAAGCTTTCTTT. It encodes CASSVQTGTNTEAFF.

This CDR3 is CASSPSGDTEAFF. In DNA, the CDR3 is TGTGCCAGCAGCCCCTCGGGGGACACTGAAGCTTTCTTT. This chain links TRBV9 with TRBJ1-1, with D possibly TRBD1 on 5 matching bases. V lost 4 bases and J 3 bases, leaving 10 bases between the germline ends. The V gene's germline CDR1 is SGDLS and CDR2 YYNGEE. The CDR3 is 13 residues long.

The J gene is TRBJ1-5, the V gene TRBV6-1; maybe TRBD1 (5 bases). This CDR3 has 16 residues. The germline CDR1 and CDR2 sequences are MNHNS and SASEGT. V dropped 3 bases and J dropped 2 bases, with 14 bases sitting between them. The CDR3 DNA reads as TGTGCCAGCAGTGACTGGGGGAGGGGCGGCAATCAGCCCCAGCATTTT. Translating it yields CASSDWGRGGNQPQHF.

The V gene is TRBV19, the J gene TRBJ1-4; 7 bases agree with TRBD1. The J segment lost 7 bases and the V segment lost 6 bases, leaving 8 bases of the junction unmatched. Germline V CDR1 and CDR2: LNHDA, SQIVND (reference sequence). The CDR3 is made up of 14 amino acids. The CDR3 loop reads CASRPTGTAEKLFF. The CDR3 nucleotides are TGTGCCAGTAGGCCGACAGGGACGGCTGAAAAACTGTTTTTT.

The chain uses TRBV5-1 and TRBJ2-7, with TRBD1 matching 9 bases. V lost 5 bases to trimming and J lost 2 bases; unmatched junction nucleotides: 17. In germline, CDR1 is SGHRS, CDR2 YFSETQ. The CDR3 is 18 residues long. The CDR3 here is CASSSRAGQGRTPYEQYF. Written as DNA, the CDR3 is TGCGCCAGCAGTTCGAGAGCTGGACAGGGGCGGACCCCCTACGAGCAGTACTTC.

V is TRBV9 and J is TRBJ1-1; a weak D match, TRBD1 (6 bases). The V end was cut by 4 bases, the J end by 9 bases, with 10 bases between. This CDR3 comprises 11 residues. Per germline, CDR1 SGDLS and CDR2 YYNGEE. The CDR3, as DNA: TGTGCCAGCAGCCAGGGGTCGAAAGCTTTCTTT. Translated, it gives CASSQGSKAFF.

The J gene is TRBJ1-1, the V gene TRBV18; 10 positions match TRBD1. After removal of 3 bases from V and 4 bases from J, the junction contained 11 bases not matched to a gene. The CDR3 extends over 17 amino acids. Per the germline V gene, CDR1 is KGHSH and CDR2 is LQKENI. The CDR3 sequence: CASSPPGQGLLGTEAFF. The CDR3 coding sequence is TGTGCCAGCTCACCTCCGGGACAGGGGCTCTTGGGCACTGAAGCTTTCTTT.

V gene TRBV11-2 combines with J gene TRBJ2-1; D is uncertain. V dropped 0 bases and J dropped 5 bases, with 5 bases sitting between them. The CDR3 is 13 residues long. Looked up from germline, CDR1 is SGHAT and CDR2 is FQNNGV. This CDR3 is CASSLELHNEQFF. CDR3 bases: TGTGCCAGCAGCTTAGAACTTCACAATGAGCAGTTCTTC. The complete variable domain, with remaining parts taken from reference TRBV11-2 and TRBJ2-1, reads EAGVAQSPRYKIIEKRQSVAFWCNPISGHATLYWYQQILGQGPKLLIQFQNNGVVDDSQLPKDRFSAERLKGVDSTLKIQPAKLEDSAVYLCASSLELHNEQFFGPGTRLTVL.

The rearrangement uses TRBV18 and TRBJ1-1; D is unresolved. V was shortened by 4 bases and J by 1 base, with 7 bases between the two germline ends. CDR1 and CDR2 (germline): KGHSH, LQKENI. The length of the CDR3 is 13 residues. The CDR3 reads CASSQAENTEAFF. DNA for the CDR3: TGTGCCAGCTCACAGGCGGAGAACACTGAAGCTTTCTTT. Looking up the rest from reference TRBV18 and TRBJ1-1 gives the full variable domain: NAGVMQNPRHLVRRRGQEARLRCSPMKGHSHVYWYRQLPEEGLKFMVYLQKENIIDESGMPKERFSAEFPKEGPSILRIQQVVRGDSAAYFCASSQAENTEAFFGQGTRLTVV.

The CDR3 reads CASSIQLPNTEAFF. CDR3 nucleotides: TGTGCCAGTAGTATTCAACTCCCGAACACTGAAGCTTTCTTT. V gene TRBV19 combines with J gene TRBJ1-1; D is uncertain. The CDR3 covers 14 residues. Looked up from germline, CDR1 is LNHDA and CDR2 is SQIVND (reference sequence). The V end lost 3 bases, the J end lost 1 base, and 9 bases lay between the germline ends.

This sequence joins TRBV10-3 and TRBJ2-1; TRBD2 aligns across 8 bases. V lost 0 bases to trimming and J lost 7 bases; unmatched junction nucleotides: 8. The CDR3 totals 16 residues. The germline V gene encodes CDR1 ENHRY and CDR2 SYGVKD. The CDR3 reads CAISESNKRETNEQFF. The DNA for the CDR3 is TGTGCCATCAGTGAGTCAAATAAGCGGGAGACGAATGAGCAGTTCTTC.

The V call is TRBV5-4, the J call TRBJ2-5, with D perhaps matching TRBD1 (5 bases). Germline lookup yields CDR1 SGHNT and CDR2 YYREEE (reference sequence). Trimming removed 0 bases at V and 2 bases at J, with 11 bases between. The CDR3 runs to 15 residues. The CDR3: CASSLGGSRQETQYF. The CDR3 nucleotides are TGTGCCAGCAGCTTGGGGGGCTCGAGGCAAGAGACCCAGTACTTC.